This TCR beta chain is drawn from a study of radiotherapy plus CTLA-4 blockade in lung cancer. The overall study: Objective responses occurred in roughly 20% of patients; around 30% had disease control.

The method was immunoSEQ multiplex PCR; TCRdb's version includes in-frame clones alone and lacks a portion of them. The sample records about 87,000 clones, about 88% being singletons. Study-wide results and caveats: Tumor-derived TCR clones expanded in blood after radiotherapy plus ipilimumab.

V lost 3 bases and J 0 bases, leaving 9 bases between the germline ends. The germline V gene encodes CDR1 MDHEN and CDR2 SYDVKM. The CDR3 length is 15 residues. This clone showed up just once. Its antigen is unknown. The chain has TRBV28 and TRBJ1-5; D not certain. Sample: peripheral blood, taken from a patient treated with radiotherapy plus ipilimumab. The receptor's source is a human donor with non-small cell lung cancer that progressed on radiotherapy plus ipilimumab. CDR3 loop: CASSLPGYSNQPQHF. The CDR3 DNA sequence: TGTGCCAGCAGTTTGCCGGGTTATAGCAATCAGCCCCAGCATTTT.